This TCR beta chain was documented in a study of OX40 agonist ivuxolimab in advanced cancers. Study-level results: More expanded clones were seen, on average, in CD8+ T cells than in CD4+.

Measured with immunoSEQ multiplex PCR; TCRdb has only the in-frame clones, and not every one. The top ten hold approximately 2.4% of the sample, which has roughly 73,000 clones, approximately 89% seen once. Note on this clone: Antigen: not known.

CDR1 and CDR2 (germline): SGHNT, YYREEE (reference sequence). The length of the CDR3 is 16 residues. The V segment lost 6 bases and the J segment 5 bases; nucleotides outside the gene matches: 17. This TCR was sampled from an adult with an advanced solid tumor such as melanoma, head and neck, liver or kidney cancer. The rearrangement joins TRBV5-4 to TRBJ2-7; 7 bases map to TRBD2. The source material was CD4+ or CD8+ T cells sorted from blood, sampled in a trial of the OX40 agonist ivuxolimab. This chain's CDR3 is CASNSLKVGGENEQYF. CDR3 coding DNA: TGTGCCAGCAACTCTCTAAAGGTGGGAGGGGAGAACGAGCAGTACTTC. The variable domain in full, completed from reference TRBV5-4 and TRBJ2-7, reads ETGVTQSPTHLIKTRGQQVTLRCSSQSGHNTVSWYQQALGQGPQFIFQYYREEENGRGNFPPRFSGLQFPNYSSELNVNALELDDSALYLCASNSLKVGGENEQYFGPGTRLTVT.